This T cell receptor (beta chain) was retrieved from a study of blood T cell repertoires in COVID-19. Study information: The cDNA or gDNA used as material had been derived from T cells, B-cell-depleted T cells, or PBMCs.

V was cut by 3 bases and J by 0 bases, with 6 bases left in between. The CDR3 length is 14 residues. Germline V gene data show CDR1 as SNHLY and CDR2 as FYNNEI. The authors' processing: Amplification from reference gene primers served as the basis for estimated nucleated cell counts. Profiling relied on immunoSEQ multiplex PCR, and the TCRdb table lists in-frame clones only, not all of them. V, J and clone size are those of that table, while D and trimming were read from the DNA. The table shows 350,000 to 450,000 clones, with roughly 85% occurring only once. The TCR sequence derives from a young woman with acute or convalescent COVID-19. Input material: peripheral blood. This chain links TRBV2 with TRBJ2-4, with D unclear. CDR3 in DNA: TGTGCCAGCAGTGAGACACTAGCCAAAAACATTCAGTACTTC. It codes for CASSETLAKNIQYF.